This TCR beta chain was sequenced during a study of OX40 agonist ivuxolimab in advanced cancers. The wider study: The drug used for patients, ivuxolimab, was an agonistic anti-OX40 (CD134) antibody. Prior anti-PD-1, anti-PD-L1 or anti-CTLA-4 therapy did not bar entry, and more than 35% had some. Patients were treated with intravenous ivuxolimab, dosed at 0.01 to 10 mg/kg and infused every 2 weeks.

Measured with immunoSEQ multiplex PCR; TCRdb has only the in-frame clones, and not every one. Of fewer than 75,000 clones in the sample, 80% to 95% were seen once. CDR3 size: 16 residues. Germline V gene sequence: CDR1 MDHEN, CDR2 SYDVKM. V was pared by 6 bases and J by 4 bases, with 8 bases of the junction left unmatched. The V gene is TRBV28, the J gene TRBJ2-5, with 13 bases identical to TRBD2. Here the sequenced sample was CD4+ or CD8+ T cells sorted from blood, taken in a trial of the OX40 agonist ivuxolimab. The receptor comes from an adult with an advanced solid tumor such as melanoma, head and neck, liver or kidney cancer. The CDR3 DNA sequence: TGTGCCAGCAGCATCAGGACTAGCGGGAGTGTAGAGACCCAGTACTTC. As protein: CASSIRTSGSVETQYF.